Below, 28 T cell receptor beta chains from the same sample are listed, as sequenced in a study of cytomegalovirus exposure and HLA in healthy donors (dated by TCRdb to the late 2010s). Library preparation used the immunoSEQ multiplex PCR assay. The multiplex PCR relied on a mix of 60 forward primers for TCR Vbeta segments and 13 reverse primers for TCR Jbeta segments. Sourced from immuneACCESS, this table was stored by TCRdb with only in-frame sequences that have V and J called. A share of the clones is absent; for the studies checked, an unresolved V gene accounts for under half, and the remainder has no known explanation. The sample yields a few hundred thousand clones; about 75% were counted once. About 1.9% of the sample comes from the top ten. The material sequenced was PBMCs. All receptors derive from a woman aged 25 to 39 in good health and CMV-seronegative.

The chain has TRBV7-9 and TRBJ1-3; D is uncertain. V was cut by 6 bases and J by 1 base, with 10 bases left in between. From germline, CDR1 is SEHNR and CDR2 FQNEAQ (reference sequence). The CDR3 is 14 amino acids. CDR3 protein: CASSSPSSGNTIYF. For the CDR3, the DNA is TGTGCCAGCAGTTCCCCGTCGTCTGGAAACACCATATATTTT.

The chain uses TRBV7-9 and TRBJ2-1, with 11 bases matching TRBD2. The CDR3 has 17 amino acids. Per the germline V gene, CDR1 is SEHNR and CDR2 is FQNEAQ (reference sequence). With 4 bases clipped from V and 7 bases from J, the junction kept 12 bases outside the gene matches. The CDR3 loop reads CASSSVSGGAGWNEQFF. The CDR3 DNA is TGTGCCAGCAGCTCCGTTAGCGGGGGGGCCGGATGGAATGAGCAGTTCTTC.

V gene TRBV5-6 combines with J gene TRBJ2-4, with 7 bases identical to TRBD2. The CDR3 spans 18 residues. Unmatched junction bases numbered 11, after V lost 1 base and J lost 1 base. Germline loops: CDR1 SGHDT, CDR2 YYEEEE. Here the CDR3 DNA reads TGTGCCAGCAGCTTGAGACGGGGAGGGAGACACGCCAAAAACATTCAGTACTTC. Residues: CASSLRRGGRHAKNIQYF.

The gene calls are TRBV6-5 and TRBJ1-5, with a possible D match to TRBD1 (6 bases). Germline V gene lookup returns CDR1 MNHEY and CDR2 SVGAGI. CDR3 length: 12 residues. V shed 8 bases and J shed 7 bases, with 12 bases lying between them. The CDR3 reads CASGQFGQPQHF. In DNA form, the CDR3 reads TGTGCCAGCGGACAGTTTGGGCAGCCCCAGCATTTT.

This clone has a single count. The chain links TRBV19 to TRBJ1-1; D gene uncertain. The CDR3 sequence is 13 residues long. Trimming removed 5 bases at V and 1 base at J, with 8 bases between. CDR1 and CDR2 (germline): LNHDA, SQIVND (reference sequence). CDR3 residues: CASSLARNTEAFF. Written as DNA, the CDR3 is TGTGCCAGTAGTTTAGCTAGGAACACTGAAGCTTTCTTT.

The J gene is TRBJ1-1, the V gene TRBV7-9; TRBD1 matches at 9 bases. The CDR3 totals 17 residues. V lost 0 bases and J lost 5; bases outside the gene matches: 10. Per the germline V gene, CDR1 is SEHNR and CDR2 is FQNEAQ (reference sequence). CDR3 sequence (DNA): TGTGCCAGCAGCTTAGCACCAACAGGGGGCTGGAGGACTGAAGCTTTCTTT. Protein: CASSLAPTGGWRTEAFF.

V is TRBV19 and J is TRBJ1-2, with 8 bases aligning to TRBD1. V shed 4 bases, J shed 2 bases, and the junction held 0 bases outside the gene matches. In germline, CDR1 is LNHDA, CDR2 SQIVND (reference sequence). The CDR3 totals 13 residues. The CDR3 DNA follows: TGTGCCAGTAGTAGGACAGGGAACTATGGCTACACCTTC. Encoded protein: CASSRTGNYGYTF.

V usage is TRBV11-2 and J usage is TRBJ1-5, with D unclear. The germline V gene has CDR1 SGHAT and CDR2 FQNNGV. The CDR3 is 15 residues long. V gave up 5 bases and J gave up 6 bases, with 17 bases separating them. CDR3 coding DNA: TGTGCCAGCAGCCTTGAGGGCAGTCCTCTTCAGCCCCAGCATTTT. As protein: CASSLEGSPLQPQHF.

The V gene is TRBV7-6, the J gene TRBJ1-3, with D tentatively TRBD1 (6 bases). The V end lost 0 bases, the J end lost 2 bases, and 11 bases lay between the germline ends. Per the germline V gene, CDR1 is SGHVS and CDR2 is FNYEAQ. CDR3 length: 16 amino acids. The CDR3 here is CASSLAGGEAGNTIYF. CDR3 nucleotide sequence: TGTGCCAGCAGCTTAGCAGGGGGGGAAGCTGGAAACACCATATATTTT.

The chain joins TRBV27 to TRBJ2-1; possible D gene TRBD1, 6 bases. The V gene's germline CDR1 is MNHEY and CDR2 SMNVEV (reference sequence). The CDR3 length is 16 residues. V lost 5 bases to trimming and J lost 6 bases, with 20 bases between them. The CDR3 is CASSRQGSPFLNEQFF. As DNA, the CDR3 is TGTGCCAGCAGTCGGCAGGGGTCTCCCTTTCTCAATGAGCAGTTCTTC.

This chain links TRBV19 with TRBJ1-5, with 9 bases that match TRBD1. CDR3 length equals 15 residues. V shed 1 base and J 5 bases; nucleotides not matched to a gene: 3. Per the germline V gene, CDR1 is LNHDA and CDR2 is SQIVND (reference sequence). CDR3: CASSIGTGEHQPQHF. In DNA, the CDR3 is TGTGCCAGTAGTATAGGGACAGGGGAACATCAGCCCCAGCATTTT. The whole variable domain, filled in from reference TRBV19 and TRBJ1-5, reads DGGITQSPKYLFRKEGQNVTLSCEQNLNHDAMYWYRQDPGQGLRLIYYSQIVNDFQKGDIAEGYSVSREKKESFPLTVTSAQKNPTAFYLCASSIGTGEHQPQHFGDGTRLSIL.

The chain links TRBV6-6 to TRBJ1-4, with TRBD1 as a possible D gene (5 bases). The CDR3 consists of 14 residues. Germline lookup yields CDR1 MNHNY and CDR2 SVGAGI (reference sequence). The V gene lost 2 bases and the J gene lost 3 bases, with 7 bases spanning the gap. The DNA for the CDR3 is TGTGCCAGCAGTTACGGGGCTTCTAATGAAAAACTGTTTTTT. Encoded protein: CASSYGASNEKLFF.

CDR3 residues: CASSQDLGVNYGYTF. The CDR3, as DNA: TGTGCCAGCAGCCAAGATCTCGGGGTGAACTATGGCTACACCTTC. This sequence joins TRBV7-9 and TRBJ1-2; no firm D call. Germline assignment: CDR1 SEHNR and CDR2 FQNEAQ (reference sequence). V gave up 5 bases and J gave up 2 bases, with 15 bases separating them. CDR3 length: 15 amino acids.

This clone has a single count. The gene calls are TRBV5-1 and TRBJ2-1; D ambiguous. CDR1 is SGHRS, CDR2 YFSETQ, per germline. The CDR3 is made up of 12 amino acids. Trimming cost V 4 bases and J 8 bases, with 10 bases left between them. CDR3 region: CASSVDRDEQFF. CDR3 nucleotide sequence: TGCGCCAGCAGCGTGGACCGGGATGAGCAGTTCTTC.

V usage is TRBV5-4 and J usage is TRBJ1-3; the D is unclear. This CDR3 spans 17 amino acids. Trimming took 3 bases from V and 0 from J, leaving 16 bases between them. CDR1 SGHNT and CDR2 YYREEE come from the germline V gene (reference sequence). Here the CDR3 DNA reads TGTGCCAGCAGCTGGGGAGGAGTTGGAACCTCTGGAAACACCATATATTTT. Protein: CASSWGGVGTSGNTIYF.

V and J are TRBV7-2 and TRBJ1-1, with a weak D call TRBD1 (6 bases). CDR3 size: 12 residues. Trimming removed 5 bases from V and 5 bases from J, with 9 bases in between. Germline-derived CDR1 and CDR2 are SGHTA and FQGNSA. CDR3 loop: CASSHGQTEAFF. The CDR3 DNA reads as TGTGCCAGCAGCCACGGACAGACTGAAGCTTTCTTT.

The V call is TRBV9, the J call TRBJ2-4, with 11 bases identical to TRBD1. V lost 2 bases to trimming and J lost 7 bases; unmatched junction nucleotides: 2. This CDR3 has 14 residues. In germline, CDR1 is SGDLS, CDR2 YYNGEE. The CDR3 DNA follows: TGTGCCAGCAGCGTTGGGGACAGGGGGAACATTCAGTACTTC. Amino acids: CASSVGDRGNIQYF.

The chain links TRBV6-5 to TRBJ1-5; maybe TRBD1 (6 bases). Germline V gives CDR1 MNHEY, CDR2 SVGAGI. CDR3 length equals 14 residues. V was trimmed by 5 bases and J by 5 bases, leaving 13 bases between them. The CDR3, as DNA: TGTGCCAGCAGTGAAGGGGGGGGCCATCAGCCCCAGCATTTT. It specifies CASSEGGGHQPQHF.

CDR3 DNA sequence: TGTGCCAGCAGGAACAGGGGGCGTACAGATACGCAGTATTTT. Translating gives CASRNRGRTDTQYF. This chain joins TRBV6-1 and TRBJ2-3; TRBD1 matches at 9 bases. The CDR3 extends over 14 amino acids. The junction had 4 bases not matched to a gene; V was cut back by 6 bases and J by 3 bases. Germline V gives CDR1 MNHNS, CDR2 SASEGT.

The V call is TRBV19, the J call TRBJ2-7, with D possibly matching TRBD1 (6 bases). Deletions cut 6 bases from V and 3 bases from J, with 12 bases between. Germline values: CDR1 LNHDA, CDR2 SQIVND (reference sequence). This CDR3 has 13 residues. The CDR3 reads CASRLTGDYEQYF. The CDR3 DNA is TGTGCCAGTAGATTGACAGGAGACTACGAGCAGTACTTC.

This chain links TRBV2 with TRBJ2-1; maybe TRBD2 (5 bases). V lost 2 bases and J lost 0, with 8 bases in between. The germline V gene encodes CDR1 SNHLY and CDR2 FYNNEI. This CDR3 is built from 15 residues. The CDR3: CASSELAGSYNEQFF. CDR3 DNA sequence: TGTGCCAGCAGTGAACTGGCGGGCTCCTACAATGAGCAGTTCTTC.

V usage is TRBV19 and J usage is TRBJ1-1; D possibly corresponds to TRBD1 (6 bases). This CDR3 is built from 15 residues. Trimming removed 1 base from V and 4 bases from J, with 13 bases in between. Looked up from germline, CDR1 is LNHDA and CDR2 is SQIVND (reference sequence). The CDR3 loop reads CASSIVPTGSTEAFF. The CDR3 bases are TGTGCCAGTAGTATAGTCCCAACAGGGAGCACTGAAGCTTTCTTT.

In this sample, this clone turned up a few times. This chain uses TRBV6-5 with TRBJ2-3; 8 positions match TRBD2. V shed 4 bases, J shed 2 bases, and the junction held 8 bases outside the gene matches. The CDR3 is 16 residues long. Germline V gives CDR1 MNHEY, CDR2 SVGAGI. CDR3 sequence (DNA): TGTGCCAGCAGTTCTTCAGCGGGAGACGACACAGATACGCAGTATTTT. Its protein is CASSSSAGDDTDTQYF.

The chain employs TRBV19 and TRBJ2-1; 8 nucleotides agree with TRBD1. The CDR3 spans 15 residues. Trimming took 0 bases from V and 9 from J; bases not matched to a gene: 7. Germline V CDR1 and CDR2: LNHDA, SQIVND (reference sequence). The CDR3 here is CASSIDEDRAGEQFF. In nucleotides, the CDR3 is TGTGCCAGTAGTATAGACGAGGACAGGGCTGGTGAGCAGTTCTTC.

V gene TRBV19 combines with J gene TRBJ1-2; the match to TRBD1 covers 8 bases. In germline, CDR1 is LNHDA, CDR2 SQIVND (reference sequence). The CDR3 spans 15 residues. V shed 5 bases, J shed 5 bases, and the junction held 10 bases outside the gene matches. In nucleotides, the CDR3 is TGTGCCAGTAGTTCCCGACAGGGGCCATGGTATGGCTACACCTTC. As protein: CASSSRQGPWYGYTF.

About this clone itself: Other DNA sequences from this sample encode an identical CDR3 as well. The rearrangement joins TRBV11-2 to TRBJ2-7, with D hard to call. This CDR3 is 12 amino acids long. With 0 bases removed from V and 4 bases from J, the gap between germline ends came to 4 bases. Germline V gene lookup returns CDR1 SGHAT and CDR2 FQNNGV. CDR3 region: CASSLDRYEQYF. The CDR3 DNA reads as TGTGCCAGCAGCTTAGATCGGTACGAGCAGTACTTC.

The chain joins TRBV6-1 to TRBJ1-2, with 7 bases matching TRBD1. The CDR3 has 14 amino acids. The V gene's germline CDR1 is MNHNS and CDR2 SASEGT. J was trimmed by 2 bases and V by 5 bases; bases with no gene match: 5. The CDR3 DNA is TGTGCCAGCAGTCTGAAGGGACAGAACTATGGCTACACCTTC. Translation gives CASSLKGQNYGYTF.

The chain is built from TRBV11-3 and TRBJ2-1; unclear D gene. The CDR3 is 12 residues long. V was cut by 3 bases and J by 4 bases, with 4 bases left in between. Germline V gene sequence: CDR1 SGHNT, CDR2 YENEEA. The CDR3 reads CASSFQYNEQFF. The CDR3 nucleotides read TGTGCCAGCAGCTTCCAATACAATGAGCAGTTCTTC.